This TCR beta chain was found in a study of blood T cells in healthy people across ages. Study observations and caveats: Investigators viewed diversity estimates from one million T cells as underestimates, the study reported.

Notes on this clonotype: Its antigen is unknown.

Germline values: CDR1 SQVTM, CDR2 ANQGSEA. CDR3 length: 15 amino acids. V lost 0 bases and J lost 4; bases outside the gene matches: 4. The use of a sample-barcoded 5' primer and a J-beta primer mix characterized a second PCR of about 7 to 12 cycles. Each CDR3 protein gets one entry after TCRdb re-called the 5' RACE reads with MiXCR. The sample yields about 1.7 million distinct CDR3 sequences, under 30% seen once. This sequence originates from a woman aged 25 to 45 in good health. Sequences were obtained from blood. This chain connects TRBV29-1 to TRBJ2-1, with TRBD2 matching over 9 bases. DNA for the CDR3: TGCAGCGTTGAAGAAACGGCGGGAGGGTACAATGAGCAGTTCTTC. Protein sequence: CSVEETAGGYNEQFF.